This TCR beta chain was identified in a study of beta chain features in type 1 diabetes. Broader study findings: Type 1 diabetes patients showed a moderate but significant shortening of TCRB CDR3s in all four CD4+ subsets. PCR, the amplification step, might favor shorter templates, equally in patients and controls.

The sequenced template was cDNA made from the entire isolated RNA. Repertoires were generated with immunoSEQ multiplex PCR, while TCRdb's copy carries only in-frame clones and drops some. The table shows 300,000 to 350,000 clones, with 20% occurring only once. Germline loops: CDR1 SNHLY, CDR2 FYNNEI. V lost 6 bases to trimming and J lost 9 bases, with 9 bases between them. The CDR3 runs 11 residues. The table lists this clone with a few counts. What it binds is not known. Post-sort purity exceeded 98% for all sorted populations. The origin of this receptor is a woman aged 18-35 years in good health. The chain combines TRBV2 with TRBJ2-1; no reliable D call. The sample taken for sequencing was naive CD4+ T cells from blood. The CDR3 coding sequence is TGTGCCAGCAGAGCGAACGGTGAGCAGTTCTTC. Protein product: CASRANGEQFF. Combining the CDR3 with reference TRBV2 and TRBJ2-1 gives the whole variable domain EPEVTQTPSHQVTQMGQEVILRCVPISNHLYFYWYRQILGQKVEFLVSFYNNEISEKSEIFDDQFSVERPDGSNFTLKIRSTKLEDSAMYFCASRANGEQFFGPGTRLTVL.